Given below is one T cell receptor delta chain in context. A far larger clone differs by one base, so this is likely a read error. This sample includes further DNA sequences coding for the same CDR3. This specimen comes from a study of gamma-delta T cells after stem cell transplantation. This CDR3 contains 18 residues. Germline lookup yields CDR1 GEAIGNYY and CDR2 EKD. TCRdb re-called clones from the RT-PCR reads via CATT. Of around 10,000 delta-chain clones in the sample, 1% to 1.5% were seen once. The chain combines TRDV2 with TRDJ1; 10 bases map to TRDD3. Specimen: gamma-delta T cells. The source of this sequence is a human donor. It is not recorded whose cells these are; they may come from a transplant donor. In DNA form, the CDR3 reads TGCGCCTGTGACGGTCTGACAAACTGGGGGATGTACACCGATAAACTCATCTTT. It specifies CACDGLTNWGMYTDKLIF.